This section outlines one TCR beta chain sequence together with its context. Authors' analysis steps: Estimation of nucleated cell counts relied on the amplification of reference gene primers. TCRdb's table, derived via immunoSEQ multiplex PCR, lists solely in-frame clones and lacks some. V and J calls and clone size are given by that table; D and trimming were obtained from the DNA. The sample gives some 80,000 clones, 90% of which show up once; roughly 15% is in the top ten. The data are from a study of blood T cell repertoires in COVID-19. Whole-study context: Sources were T cells, B-cell-depleted T cells, or PBMCs; the material itself was cDNA or gDNA.

The CDR3 runs 17 residues. V was pared by 0 bases and J by 7 bases, with 12 bases of the junction left unmatched. Germline CDR1 MNHEY, CDR2 SVGEGT. The TCR comes from a woman of 80 years or more with active or convalescent COVID-19. V and J are TRBV6-2 or TRBV6-3 and TRBJ2-1, with 7 bases identical to TRBD2. Sequences were obtained from peripheral blood. The chain's CDR3 is CASSYSLGTKPPNEQFF. CDR3 in DNA: TGTGCCAGCAGTTACTCTCTTGGGACTAAACCCCCGAATGAGCAGTTCTTC.